Below, 23 T cell receptor beta chains from the same sample are listed, as sequenced in a study of blood T cell repertoires in COVID-19. The table came from immunoSEQ multiplex PCR; TCRdb's copy has only in-frame clones and leaves some out. The table includes about 86,000 clones, around four fifths detected once. Sequencing used peripheral blood. The receptor set was obtained from a man aged 50-59 years with acute or convalescent COVID-19.

CDR3 sequence (DNA): TGTGCCAGCAGCCCTAGAGGGACCTACAATGAGCAGTTCTTC. The encoded protein is CASSPRGTYNEQFF. The chain has TRBV2 and TRBJ2-1; maybe TRBD2 (5 bases). Germline loops: CDR1 SNHLY, CDR2 FYNNEI. The CDR3 runs to 14 residues. V lost 6 bases to trimming and J lost 2 bases, with 11 bases between them.

Only one count was recorded for this clone. This rearrangement joins TRBV29-1 to TRBJ2-2, with TRBD1 matching 10 bases. The germline gives CDR1 SQVTM, CDR2 ANQGSEA. This CDR3 spans 14 amino acids. The trim removed 6 bases at V and 4 bases at J, leaving 5 bases unmatched. DNA of the CDR3: TGCAGCGTGGTGACAGGGGGCTTCACCGGGGAGCTGTTTTTT. This gives the protein CSVVTGGFTGELFF.

This clone has just a few counts. The chain links TRBV6-1 to TRBJ1-1; possibly TRBD1 for D (5 bases). The V gene's germline CDR1 is MNHNS and CDR2 SASEGT. V was pared by 1 base and J by 0 bases, with 6 bases between. This CDR3 spans 14 amino acids. CDR3 loop: CASSEGQLNTEAFF. The CDR3 DNA sequence: TGTGCCAGCAGTGAAGGACAGCTGAACACTGAAGCTTTCTTT.

V and J are TRBV19 and TRBJ2-7; 9 nucleotides agree with TRBD2. The CDR3 length is 17 residues. Germline V gene sequence: CDR1 LNHDA, CDR2 SQIVND (reference sequence). Trimming removed 2 bases from V and 2 bases from J; junction bases left unmatched: 10. The CDR3 is CASSISERGAATYEQYF. In DNA, the CDR3 is TGTGCCAGTAGTATATCGGAGCGGGGGGCCGCTACCTACGAGCAGTACTTC. Filled out from reference TRBV19 and TRBJ2-7, the complete variable domain reads DGGITQSPKYLFRKEGQNVTLSCEQNLNHDAMYWYRQDPGQGLRLIYYSQIVNDFQKGDIAEGYSVSREKKESFPLTVTSAQKNPTAFYLCASSISERGAATYEQYFGPGTRLTVT.

The chain carries TRBV18 and TRBJ1-6, with 10 bases matching TRBD1. CDR1 KGHSH and CDR2 LQKENI come from the germline V gene. V trimming: 4 bases; J trimming: 11 bases; junction bases outside the gene matches: 2. The CDR3 consists of 13 residues. The CDR3 DNA sequence: TGTGCCAGCTCACTTGGACAGGGGGCACCCCTCCACTTT. Translated, it gives CASSLGQGAPLHF.

The J gene is TRBJ2-1, the V gene TRBV5-1, with TRBD2 matching over 9 bases. Germline loops: CDR1 SGHRS, CDR2 YFSETQ. This CDR3 comprises 16 residues. V lost 5 bases and J lost 1; bases outside the gene matches: 7. The CDR3 DNA reads as TGCGCCAGCAGACCTAGCGGGGTAGGGTCCTACAATGAGCAGTTCTTC. This codes for CASRPSGVGSYNEQFF.

The genes are TRBV29-1 and TRBJ2-1; D uncertain. This CDR3 region has 11 residues. V lost 6 bases to trimming and J lost 8 bases, with 11 bases between them. Germline loops: CDR1 SQVTM, CDR2 ANQGSEA. CDR3 amino acids: CSVAPDYEQFF. CDR3 DNA: TGCAGCGTCGCGCCCGATTATGAGCAGTTCTTC.

This clone has only one observation. The chain couples TRBV5-1 to TRBJ1-4; D is ambiguous. The CDR3 loop spans 15 amino acids. Germline V gene sequence: CDR1 SGHRS, CDR2 YFSETQ. V lost 4 bases and J lost 8, with 18 bases in between. DNA for the CDR3: TGCGCCAGCAGCGCAATCCGGGAGAGCGGCGAAAAACTGTTTTTT. This sequence encodes CASSAIRESGEKLFF. Complete variable domain (other parts from reference TRBV5-1 and TRBJ1-4): KAGVTQTPRYLIKTRGQQVTLSCSPISGHRSVSWYQQTPGQGLQFLFEYFSETQRNKGNFPGRFSGRQFSNSRSEMNVSTLELGDSALYLCASSAIRESGEKLFFGSGTQLSVL.

This sequence joins TRBV21-1 and TRBJ2-7; the tabulated D call, TRBD2, remains unverified against the DNA. TRBV21-1 is a documented pseudogene. This CDR3 has 15 residues. The CDR3 sequence is CASSTDGSLSWEQYF. The CDR3 nucleotides are TGTGCCAGCAGCACCGACGGTTCTCTTAGCTGGGAGCAGTACTTC.

CDR3 bases: TGTGCCTGGACTCAGGACATTATATCCTACAATGAGCAGTTCTTC. Translated, it gives CAWTQDIISYNEQFF. The V gene is TRBV30, the J gene TRBJ2-1; possible D gene TRBD1, 5 bases. The germline V gene has CDR1 GTSNPN and CDR2 SVGIG (reference sequence). CDR3 size: 15 residues. V lost 4 bases, J lost 1 base, and 14 bases lay in between.

CDR3 coding DNA: TGTGCCAGCAGCTTATGGAGGGTTAATGAGCAGTTCTTC. Residues: CASSLWRVNEQFF. This sequence joins TRBV7-2 and TRBJ2-1, with D maybe TRBD2 (6 bases). V was clipped by 2 bases and J by 7 bases, with 9 bases between them. Germline V gene lookup returns CDR1 SGHTA and CDR2 FQGNSA. The CDR3 sequence is 13 residues long. Using reference TRBV7-2 and TRBJ2-1 for the parts outside the CDR3, the full variable domain is GAGVSQSPSNKVTEKGKDVELRCDPISGHTALYWYRQSLGQGLEFLIYFQGNSAPDKSGLPSDRFSAERTGGSVSTLTIQRTQQEDSAVYLCASSLWRVNEQFFGPGTRLTVL.

The J gene is TRBJ1-4, the V gene TRBV7-9, with D possibly being TRBD1 (5 bases). Trimming took 1 base from V and 0 from J, leaving 12 bases between them. The CDR3 loop spans 17 amino acids. In germline, CDR1 is SEHNR, CDR2 FQNEAQ (reference sequence). The CDR3 DNA reads as TGTGCCAGCAGCTTAGGGGCAGGGCCTGCAACTAATGAAAAACTGTTTTTT. Protein sequence: CASSLGAGPATNEKLFF.

The chain uses TRBV6-2 or TRBV6-3 and TRBJ2-1; D is perhaps TRBD2 (6 bases). With 4 bases removed from V and 4 bases from J, the gap between germline ends came to 14 bases. Germline V lookup: CDR1 MNHEY, CDR2 SVGEGT. The CDR3 runs to 15 residues. The CDR3 loop is CASSSGRGAYNEQFF. For the CDR3, the DNA is TGTGCCAGCAGTTCGGGGCGGGGAGCATACAATGAGCAGTTCTTC.

CDR3 sequence: CAIRPQGSGNTIYF. CDR3 DNA sequence: TGTGCCATCAGACCCCAGGGATCTGGAAACACCATATATTTT. This chain connects TRBV10-3 to TRBJ1-3; perhaps TRBD1 as D (5 bases). Germline-derived CDR1 and CDR2 are ENHRY and SYGVKD. Trimming stripped 6 bases from V and 1 base from J, with 10 bases between. The CDR3 is 14 residues long.

This chain connects TRBV21-1 to TRBJ2-7; the table gives TRBD2 as D, unverified against the DNA. TRBV21-1 is flagged as a pseudogene. The CDR3 loop spans 15 amino acids. The CDR3 spells CASSHSGGGTYEQYF. CDR3 in DNA: TGTGCCAGCAGCCATAGCGGGGGGGGAACCTACGAGCAGTACTTC.

This clone was recorded only once. The chain recombines TRBV5-4 with TRBJ2-7; 8 bases map to TRBD1. The CDR3 spans 14 residues. Germline CDR1 is SGHNT and CDR2 is YYREEE (reference sequence). Trimming removed 4 bases from V and 4 bases from J; junction bases left unmatched: 7. Here the CDR3 reads CASSLGQGQYEQYF. CDR3 in DNA: TGTGCCAGCAGCCTCGGACAGGGACAATACGAGCAGTACTTC.

The chain's CDR3 is CASSPGGLADGELFF. CDR3 sequence (DNA): TGTGCCAGCAGCCCAGGAGGGCTAGCGGACGGGGAGCTGTTTTTT. The V gene is TRBV5-4, the J gene TRBJ2-2, with TRBD2 identical over 7 bases. The CDR3 has 15 amino acids. The V gene end was trimmed by 4 bases and the J gene end by 7 bases; junction bases not matched to a gene: 10. Germline values: CDR1 SGHNT, CDR2 YYREEE (reference sequence).

The V call is TRBV28, the J call TRBJ1-3, with 7 bases lining up with TRBD1. This CDR3 has 14 residues. Germline V gives CDR1 MDHEN, CDR2 SYDVKM. Germline trimming cut 5 bases from V and 7 bases from J; bases unmatched to any gene: 8. The CDR3 DNA reads TGTGCCAGCAGTCCCTCAGACAGGGACAACACCATATATTTT. This encodes CASSPSDRDNTIYF.

V and J are TRBV4-2 and TRBJ2-7; D perhaps matches TRBD2 (6 bases). This CDR3 is built from 14 residues. The germline CDR1 and CDR2 sequences are LGHNA and YNFKEQ. V was shortened by 4 bases and J by 2 bases, with 12 bases between the two germline ends. The CDR3 coding sequence is TGTGCCAGCAGCCTAGCCGGGGGTGCCTACGAGCAGTACTTC. Its translation: CASSLAGGAYEQYF.

This rearrangement joins TRBV3-1 (or the pseudogene TRBV3-2) to TRBJ2-1; weak D call: TRBD1 (6 bases). Trimming removed 2 bases from V and 9 bases from J, with 11 bases in between. Per germline, CDR1 LGHDT and CDR2 YNNKEL (reference sequence). The CDR3 runs 13 residues. CDR3 nucleotides: TGTGCCAGCAGCCAACCAACAGGGAGTGAGCAGTTCTTC. Amino acids: CASSQPTGSEQFF.

V is TRBV3-1 (or the pseudogene TRBV3-2) and J is TRBJ1-2; 9 bases agree with TRBD1. V lost 4 bases to trimming and J lost 3 bases; unmatched junction nucleotides: 6. CDR3 length: 15 amino acids. Germline CDR1 LGHDT, CDR2 YNNKEL (reference sequence). CDR3 coding DNA: TGTGCCAGCAGCCCCCGGGACAGGGTTGACTATGGCTACACCTTC. Its protein is CASSPRDRVDYGYTF.

V and J are TRBV3-1 (or the pseudogene TRBV3-2) and TRBJ2-5; 14 positions agree with TRBD2. The CDR3 covers 16 residues. V gave up 4 bases and J gave up 1 base; unmatched junction bases: 2. Per the germline V gene, CDR1 is LGHDT and CDR2 is YNNKEL (reference sequence). The CDR3 is CASSRGTSGGQETQYF. The CDR3 DNA follows: TGTGCCAGCAGCCGCGGGACTAGCGGGGGCCAAGAGACCCAGTACTTC.

The chain is built from TRBV15 and TRBJ2-3; 14 positions agree with TRBD2. The CDR3 runs to 17 residues. J gave up 5 bases and V 1 base, and 5 bases lay outside the gene matches. Per the germline V gene, CDR1 is LNHNV and CDR2 is YYDKDF (reference sequence). The CDR3: CATSRAKTSGGGDTQYF. In nucleotides, the CDR3 is TGTGCCACCAGCAGAGCTAAGACTAGCGGGGGGGGAGATACGCAGTATTTT. Full variable domain (remainder filled in from reference TRBV15 and TRBJ2-3): DAMVIQNPRYQVTQFGKPVTLSCSQTLNHNVMYWYQQKSSQAPKLLFHYYDKDFNNEADTPDNFQSRRPNTSFCFLDIRSPGLGDTAMYLCATSRAKTSGGGDTQYFGPGTRLTVL.